The 3 T cell receptor beta chains below all came from one sample that was sequenced in a study of shared clonotypes between healthy human individuals. Assay: immunoSEQ multiplex PCR; the TCRdb copy retains only in-frame clones and omits some. The repertoire holds fewer than 1.8 million clones, with approximately 98.5% as singletons. Sample: naive CD4+ T cells sorted from blood. The subset here: CD45RA+ positively selected. The receptors were gathered from a man younger than 40 in good health.

This rearrangement joins TRBV4-3 to TRBJ2-5; 8 bases line up with TRBD1. Germline-derived CDR1 and CDR2 are LGHNA and YSLEER. The CDR3 has 15 amino acids. Germline trimming cut 5 bases from V and 4 bases from J; bases unmatched to any gene: 9. This CDR3 reads CASSTGGRRAETQYF. Written as DNA, the CDR3 is TGCGCCAGCAGCACAGGGGGTCGAAGGGCAGAGACCCAGTACTTC.

The table lists this clone with a count of one. This chain connects TRBV4-1 to TRBJ2-1; 8 bases are a match to TRBD2. This CDR3 is built from 17 residues. CDR1 and CDR2 from the germline V gene are MGHRA and YSYEKL. The junction had 12 bases not matched to a gene; V was cut back by 1 base and J by 7 bases. CDR3 in DNA: TGCGCCAGCAGCCAAGCCCCGGGTAGCGGGAAGGATAATGAGCAGTTCTTC. It yields the protein CASSQAPGSGKDNEQFF.

Concerning this clone: Other DNA sequences from this sample encode an identical CDR3 as well. V is TRBV9 and J is TRBJ2-3; TRBD1 agrees at 10 bases. Germline CDR1 and CDR2: SGDLS and YYNGEE. V lost 4 bases, J lost 6 bases, and 5 bases stayed unmatched. This CDR3 has 14 residues. The CDR3 protein is CASSPGQGLDTQYF. The CDR3 region has the DNA TGTGCCAGCAGCCCGGGACAGGGGCTGGATACGCAGTATTTT.